Reported below is one T cell receptor beta chain. There is no known antigen for this receptor. CDR1 and CDR2 (LGHNA, YSLEER) derive from the germline V gene. Inclusive of the bounding cysteine and phenylalanine, the CDR3 is 16 residues long. The retained sequence is limited to the CDR3, 48 bases, with the frame set at the first base. Trimming removed 0 bases from V and 7 bases from J; the gene matches leave 10 bases unexplained. The data stem from a study of cytomegalovirus exposure and HLA in healthy donors (dated by TCRdb to about 2017). With regard to the full study: According to an earlier analysis of a few hundred of the donors, about 179 million T cells yielded 90 million to 130 million unique TCR beta sequences and about 280 Gb of sequence data. An earlier analysis of nearly 600 of the donors applied high-throughput TCR beta sequencing to assess whether each TCR beta V gene segment acted as functional or pseudogenic. Because of strong linkage in the cohort, four to six DR-DQ haplotypes were treated as single units for association and clustering. The genetic ancestry cluster associated with self-reported Caucasian donors included 81% of the roughly 400 genotyped donors. In a later analysis, previously published TCR beta repertoires from fewer than 750 donors were re-analyzed and high-resolution HLA genotyping was added so that TCR occurrence patterns could be studied. Alongside the repertoire data, information on donor age, sex, ethnicity and CMV serostatus was compiled. The study aimed to test whether cataloging public T cell receptors could reveal signatures of past pathogen exposure. A separate validation cohort of over a hundred different subjects was used in addition to the roughly 670-subject first cohort. Typing coverage varied by locus: roughly 620-640 donors for A, B, C, DRB1 and DQB1; roughly 520 for DQA1; more than 600 for DPA1; under 490 for DPB1. On average, roughly 250,000 unique TCR beta nucleotide sequences were sequenced per donor among fewer than 500 genotyped donors of the cohort, with around 19% of those sequences being non-productive. All discovery cohort repertoires had been generated on a single sequencing platform. To predict cytomegalovirus infection status, the study brought together high-throughput TCR immunosequencing, statistical association of individual TCRs with disease status, and machine learning. An early release covering about 600 HLA-typed donors comprised approximately 300 gigabases of sequencing data and approximately 85 million unique TCR sequences. The study profiled the T cell repertoires of some 610 subjects by immunosequencing and related them to cytomegalovirus serostatus. Genome-wide SNP genotypes for about 65% of the 666 donors were used in a later genetic analysis, which treated that subset as a discovery cohort. HLA typing included class I and class II loci at four-digit resolution. Rather than drawing on any new phenotypic data, the later analysis identified candidate immune exposures from TCR beta sequences and the way those sequences occurred across donors.

The library was generated by the immunoSEQ multiplex PCR assay. The multiplex PCR relied on a mix of 60 forward primers for TCR Vbeta segments and 13 reverse primers for TCR Jbeta segments. The CDR3 region of rearranged TCR beta genes was amplified from genomic DNA with a multiplex PCR assay. On the Illumina HiSeq System, the amplified TCR beta libraries were sequenced as 87-base-pair reads. The study's processing was this. Across the 670 or so repertoires, a later analysis counted tens of millions of unique TCR beta chains, roughly 11 million of which were shared by at least two donors. Raw reads were error-corrected and collapsed into unique sequences with a nearest-neighbor algorithm that merged closely related sequences to remove PCR and sequencing errors. V, D and J gene segments were assigned by aligning CDR3 sequences to IMGT reference sequences. For a sequence to be retained, a match of at least six nucleotides to both a V gene segment and a J gene segment was required. Rearrangements were classified as productive when the CDR3 lacked stop codons and remained in frame with V and J, and all other rearrangements were classified as non-productive. Following IMGT convention, CDR3 was defined as the stretch from the second conserved V-encoded cysteine up to the conserved J-encoded phenylalanine. In an earlier analysis of 587 of the donors, sequences lacking an unambiguous match to a single V gene segment were excluded. An earlier analysis of some 500 of the donors classified V segments as functional when productive rearrangements were above 56.7% and as segregating when the standard deviation between donors was above 5%. To diagnose cytomegalovirus status from the catalog of TCR beta chain sequences, a statistical classification framework was built. In a later analysis, TCR nucleotide sequences were compared against IMGT/GENE-DB human TR gene sequences so that V and J genes could be assigned. In a later analysis, CDR3 sequences and most-parsimonious VDJ recombination scenarios were assigned using the TCRdist pipeline. A later analysis defined each TCR beta chain by its CDR3 amino acid sequence plus V-gene family, and excluded reads lacking a unique V-gene family. In a later analysis, fewer than 600 highly shared, low-generation-probability nucleotide sequences were removed to address suspected cross-contamination and a sequencing artifact. A later analysis calculated a clonal expansion index for each public chain from normalized within-repertoire ranks of inferred template counts. In a later analysis, generation probabilities were computed using a VDJ recombination model fitted to out-of-frame rearrangements, and the results were checked against IGoR. A later analysis scored TCR-TCR, TCR-HLA and TCR-CMV co-occurrence with hypergeometric tests, applying a repertoire-size bias correction to TCR pairs. A later analysis estimated false discovery rates by permuting HLA or CMV assignments 20 times. In a later analysis, co-occurring TCRs were grouped with DBSCAN, and TCRdist sequence similarity was added when clustering was performed within HLA-allele-positive subsets. Co-occurrence clustering excluded repertoires with fewer than 30,000 or more than 120,000 public chains, plus five with anomalous nucleotide sharing. Entries here come from immuneACCESS through TCRdb and include only in-frame sequences with V and J called. Some clones fail to appear in such tables; in the studies checked, an unresolved V gene covers under half of the shortfall, and the cause of the remainder is unknown. That table furnishes V, J and clone size, whereas the DNA furnished D and trimming. The table held for this sample gives roughly 75,000 clones. The top ten clones comprise 4.5% to 5% of the sample.

Paper-wide results and their limitations: In vitro tests confirmed that a few of the cytomegalovirus-associated TCR beta chains recognize cytomegalovirus antigens. The classifier was reported to diagnose cytomegalovirus status with high specificity and sensitivity in both the original and validation cohorts. The authors suggested that the approach could potentially be extended to other disease states and immunological phenotypes. In a later genetic analysis, a missense DCLRE1C variant was associated with V-gene and J-gene trimming of TCR beta chains, and the association was replicated in an independent cohort. HLA typing was unavailable for some donors at each locus, so association tests used only the typed subset. The 87-base-pair reads could not distinguish some IMGT-functional V segments, including TRBV6-2 and TRBV6-3, so those segments were excluded. Assigning TCR associations to individual alleles was difficult when HLA alleles, especially DR and DQ, strongly co-occurred. Most TCR sequences were seen in very few donors, while some public TCRs were found in many individuals. A further reported finding was that TCR beta sequences accurately predicted the HLA-A and HLA-B alleles for most subjects in the first cohort. At a false discovery rate of 0.05, a later analysis linked 15,000 to 20,000 TCR beta sequences to specific HLA alleles. A later analysis found that most CMV-associated TCR beta chains appeared HLA-restricted, with HLA associations seemingly driven largely by CMV exposure. CMV serostatus was the only immune exposure information available for the cohort. Broadly in line with IMGT annotations, most TCR beta V segments showed up in productive rearrangements about 87% or about 30% of the time in an earlier analysis of 450 to 600 of the donors. The sequencing pipeline was judged likely to have produced a cluster of highly shared sequence variants as a technical artifact. Compared with equally common non-associated chains, HLA-associated TCR beta chains in a later analysis were more clonally expanded and had lower generation probabilities. The cohort was sequenced for TCR beta chains only, and without alpha or paired-chain data the features that could be detected were limited. The presence/absence analyses assumed that sequencing depth was roughly uniform across donors, and that assumption may not be true. In a later analysis, TCR association rates were found to vary across HLA loci, with the most associated TCRs seen for DRB1 alleles and the fewest for HLA-C alleles. According to a later genetic analysis, donors in an Asian-associated ancestry cluster had fewer N-insertions in productive TCRs than the approximately 670-donor mean. Correlated functional status among segregating V segments might reflect linkage disequilibrium, but an unknown experimental factor could not be ruled out. In a later analysis, several top co-occurrence clusters were reported to appear linked to parvovirus B19, influenza, CMV and Epstein-Barr virus. In the study, around 160 TCR beta chains were listed as associated with cytomegalovirus. Because counts were too low, roughly 18 rarely observed V segments, including chromosome 9 orphons, were left out of the earlier analysis of about 500 of the donors.

The cohort consisted of hundreds of healthy bone marrow donors. At the time of sampling, every cohort member was nominally healthy, though immune exposures that went unrecorded were likely present. The donor tested CMV seronegative and was one of the 352 seronegative cohort members. A peripheral blood sample was collected from each donor, and TCR beta sequencing was performed on peripheral blood mononuclear cells. Genomic DNA extraction from the blood cell samples was performed with the Qiagen DNeasy Blood Extraction Kit. Sequences were obtained from PBMCs. The sequence came from a man aged 35-49 years in good health and CMV-seronegative. The V and J segments used are TRBV4-3 and TRBJ2-7; 9 junctional bases match TRBD1. The CDR3: CASSQDQTGGIREQYF. The DNA is TGCGCCAGCAGCCAAGATCAAACAGGGGGCATCAGGGAGCAGTACTTC.